What follows describes a single TCR beta chain. Its antigen is as yet unknown. Both 60 Vbeta primers and 13 Jbeta primers went into the PCR. Original processing notes: As a later analysis found, there were 70 million to 90 million unique TCR beta chains, of which roughly 11 million were shared. Sequenced by immunoSEQ multiplex PCR; TCRdb stores in-frame clones only, minus some. V and J calls plus clone size are reproduced from that table; the DNA served to infer D and trimming. The sample records some 170,000 clones, more than 70% being singletons. From germline, CDR1 is ENHRY and CDR2 SYGVKD. The V end was cut by 5 bases, the J end by 7 bases, with 26 bases between. The CDR3 consists of 17 residues. The data are from a study of cytomegalovirus exposure and HLA in healthy donors. Notes on the study in general: Exclusion applied to some V segments, including TRBV6-2 and TRBV6-3, as they were indistinguishable. Cytomegalovirus-associated status was assigned to 150 or so TCR beta chains.

Input material: PBMCs. The V and J genes are TRBV10-3 and TRBJ2-5; D may be TRBD2 (8 bases). The sequence derives from a man in his sixties in good health and CMV-seronegative. The CDR3 reads CAISPRDSGRQKGTQYF. CDR3 DNA sequence: TGTGCCATCAGTCCTCGGGACAGCGGGAGACAGAAAGGGACCCAGTACTTC.